The present entry profiles one TCR beta chain with its context. Its antigen is unknown. The data were taken from a study of cytomegalovirus exposure and HLA in healthy donors. The study, taken as a whole, reports: DRB1 showed the most TCR associations and HLA-C the fewest in a later analysis, as rates varied by HLA locus. Researchers reported in a later analysis that a missense DCLRE1C variant was tied to TCR beta V- and J-gene trimming. Both high specificity and high sensitivity reportedly marked the classifier's diagnosis of cytomegalovirus status.

Everyone who donated was a healthy bone marrow donor. V lost 2 bases and J lost 1; bases outside the gene matches: 5. CDR1 LNHDA and CDR2 SQIVND come from the germline V gene (reference sequence). The CDR3 length is 16 residues. The PCR contained 60 Vbeta and 13 Jbeta primers. Repertoires were generated with immunoSEQ multiplex PCR, while TCRdb's copy carries only in-frame clones and drops some. The sample holds about 48,000 clones. The sequencing input was PBMCs. The source of this sequence is a male donor in good health and CMV-seropositive. The chain is built from TRBV19 and TRBJ1-5, with 7 bases matching TRBD1. The CDR3 loop is CASSISGGLSNQPQHF. The CDR3, as DNA: TGTGCCAGTAGTATATCAGGGGGATTGAGCAATCAGCCCCAGCATTTT.